Listed below are T cell receptor beta chains from one sample, sequenced in a study of technical replicates of blood from several donors. Method: immunoSEQ multiplex PCR; TCRdb's copy keeps in-frame clones and lacks some. The sample has some 14,000 clones, over 70% seen once; the top ten hold under 15%. The sample taken for sequencing was PBMCs. The source is a human donor in good health. Both conserved end residues are part of each CDR3. The order of the fields is D gene, J gene, clone size, V gene, CDR3 length, CDR3 DNA, CDR3 protein. D genes are given only for firm matches. A clone size is listed for some rows: how often the clone was seen (once, few, many), or a class if it is expanded.

TRBD2,TRBJ2-3,.,TRBV9,17,TGTGCCAGCAGCGTAGAGGGACTAGCGGAGGTGGGAGATACGCAGTATTTT,CASSVEGLAEVGDTQYF
.,TRBJ2-7,.,TRBV10-3,14,TGTGCCATCAGCCCCGGGGAGGCCCCCTACGAGCAGTACTTC,CAISPGEAPYEQYF
TRBD1,TRBJ2-4,.,TRBV5-1,16,TGCGCCAGCAGCCCGGGACAGGGGTTAGCCAAAAACATTCAGTACTTC,CASSPGQGLAKNIQYF
TRBD2,TRBJ2-1,few,TRBV4-1,15,TGCGCCAGCAGCCAGCCTAGCGGGAGGTACAATGAGCAGTTCTTC,CASSQPSGRYNEQFF
.,TRBJ1-1,few,TRBV19,14,TGTGCCAGTAGTATCGGAGACGGTGGCACTGAAGCTTTCTTT,CASSIGDGGTEAFF
TRBD2,TRBJ2-1,.,TRBV27,18,TGTGCCAGCAGTTTATTACGAAGCGGGGGCCTTCACCCCAATGAGCAGTTCTTC,CASSLLRSGGLHPNEQFF
TRBD1,TRBJ1-2,once,TRBV29-1,14,TGCAGCGTTTCCGGGACAGACTTGAACTATGGCTACACCTTC,CSVSGTDLNYGYTF
TRBD2,TRBJ2-1,.,TRBV6-1,15,TGTGCCAGCAGTGAGGGACTAGCGGTGTACAATGAGCAGTTCTTC,CASSEGLAVYNEQFF
.,TRBJ2-1,.,TRBV29-1,13,TGCAGCGTTAGAAAGACAAATTACAATGAGCAGTTCTTC,CSVRKTNYNEQFF
TRBD1,TRBJ2-3,.,TRBV27,14,TGTGCCAGCAGTAGGACAGGTCTCACAGATACGCAGTATTTT,CASSRTGLTDTQYF
TRBD2,TRBJ2-7,.,TRBV2,14,TGTGCCACCAAGACTAGCCCAAGAGACAACGAGCAGTACTTC,CATKTSPRDNEQYF
TRBD2,TRBJ2-5,.,TRBV10-3,17,TGTGCCACCCTGGGACTAGCGGGAGGGGCCCGGGAAGAGACCCAGTACTTC,CATLGLAGGAREETQYF
TRBD1,TRBJ1-1,.,TRBV25-1,13,TGTGCCAGCAGTGAAAGGGACAGGACTGAAGCTTTCTTT,CASSERDRTEAFF
.,TRBJ2-7,.,TRBV7-8,14,TGTGCCAGCAGCAGAGCGGTGAACTCCTACGAGCAGTACTTC,CASSRAVNSYEQYF
.,TRBJ2-1,.,TRBV20-1,11,TGCAGTGCTAGGACAAGCAATGAGCAGTTCTTC,CSARTSNEQFF
.,TRBJ1-1,.,TRBV7-9,13,TGTGCCAGCAGCTTAGCGATCGGGGCTGAAGCTTTCTTT,CASSLAIGAEAFF
TRBD2,TRBJ2-1,.,TRBV19,14,TGTGCCACCGCGACTAGCGGGGCCTACAATGAGCAGTTCTTC,CATATSGAYNEQFF
TRBD2,TRBJ2-7,once,TRBV27,14,TGTGCCAGCAAGCAAGCGGGAGGGCCGTACGAGCAGTACTTC,CASKQAGGPYEQYF
TRBD1,TRBJ2-3,.,TRBV29-1,14,TGCAGCGTTGACGGGACAGAGCACGGAGATACGCAGTATTTT,CSVDGTEHGDTQYF
TRBD2,TRBJ2-5,.,TRBV5-1,16,TGCGCCAGCAGCTCTGGACTAGCGGGAAGGCAAGAGACCCAGTACTTC,CASSSGLAGRQETQYF